The T cell receptor (beta chain) described here comes from a study of cytomegalovirus exposure and HLA in healthy donors. This clone has more than one count but fewer than ten. What it binds is not known. 13 Jbeta primers and 60 Vbeta primers were used for the PCR. Sequencing was performed with immunoSEQ multiplex PCR; in TCRdb, only in-frame clones are kept and a portion is missing. The profile shows roughly 230,000 clones, roughly 84% of them singletons. V was trimmed by 4 bases and J by 8 bases, leaving 28 bases between them. CDR1 is SGHRS, CDR2 YFSETQ, per germline. The CDR3 runs to 18 residues. Overall study results and limits: The study recorded 150 to 200 TCR beta chains that were cytomegalovirus-associated. Analysis was carried out at a later point, and it linked a missense DCLRE1C variant to TCR beta V- and J-gene trimming. A further, later analysis showed that HLA-associated TCR beta chains (compared with equally common others) were more clonally expanded.

Sequenced sample: PBMCs. This TCR was sampled from a girl aged 2 to 9 in good health and CMV-seronegative. The gene calls are TRBV5-1 and TRBJ2-1; TRBD2 might be the D (5 bases). CDR3: CASSPGVVRRRILDEQFF. The DNA of the CDR3 is TGCGCCAGCAGCCCTGGCGTAGTAAGGCGGAGGATCCTAGATGAGCAGTTCTTC. Combining the CDR3 with reference TRBV5-1 and TRBJ2-1 gives the whole variable domain KAGVTQTPRYLIKTRGQQVTLSCSPISGHRSVSWYQQTPGQGLQFLFEYFSETQRNKGNFPGRFSGRQFSNSRSEMNVSTLELGDSALYLCASSPGVVRRRILDEQFFGPGTRLTVL.